This entry lists 14 T cell receptor beta chains sequenced from one sample in a study of blood T cell repertoires in COVID-19. Profiling relied on immunoSEQ multiplex PCR, and the TCRdb table lists in-frame clones only, not all of them. The table includes under 80,000 clones, roughly 84% detected once. The sequenced sample consisted of peripheral blood. Receptors originate from a man at least 80 years old with acute or convalescent COVID-19.

The gene calls are TRBV29-1 and TRBJ1-2, with 9 bases identical to TRBD1. The CDR3 totals 14 residues. Germline V gene lookup returns CDR1 SQVTM and CDR2 ANQGSEA. With V trimmed by 7 bases and J by 1 base, 7 bases remained unmatched. The chain's CDR3 is CSAAGQGINYGYTF. The CDR3 DNA follows: TGCAGCGCCGCAGGACAGGGGATTAACTATGGCTACACCTTC.

V gene TRBV7-2 combines with J gene TRBJ2-1; 10 positions agree with TRBD1. The V and J ends lost 2 bases and 6 bases, in that order; junction bases with no gene match: 13. Germline V gene sequence: CDR1 SGHTA, CDR2 FQGNSA. This CDR3 has 18 residues. CDR3 protein: CASSLRLGTGTGVNEQFF. In nucleotides, the CDR3 is TGTGCCAGCAGCTTACGTTTGGGGACCGGGACAGGGGTCAATGAGCAGTTCTTC.

V usage is TRBV5-5 and J usage is TRBJ2-7, with 7 nucleotides matching TRBD1. The CDR3 runs 15 residues. Germline CDR1 and CDR2: SGHKS and YYEKEE (reference sequence). With V trimmed by 1 base and J by 2 bases, 6 bases remained unmatched. The DNA of the CDR3 is TGTGCCAGCAGCTTGAAAGGGGGCAGTCCCTACGAGCAGTACTTC. It encodes CASSLKGGSPYEQYF.

CDR3 loop: CASSMGLYNSPLHF. The DNA for the CDR3 is TGTGCCAGTAGTATGGGACTGTATAATTCACCCCTCCACTTT. V usage is TRBV19 and J usage is TRBJ1-6, with a tentative D call TRBD1 (5 bases). V lost 3 bases and J lost 4, with 7 bases in between. The CDR3 extends over 14 amino acids. The germline V gene has CDR1 LNHDA and CDR2 SQIVND (reference sequence).

The chain combines TRBV12-3 or TRBV12-4 with TRBJ1-5, with D maybe TRBD1 (6 bases). The CDR3 is made up of 13 amino acids. Trimming took off 5 bases at V and 3 bases at J, with 8 bases between the two ends. The CDR3, as DNA: TGTGCCAGCAGTGGACAGTACAATCAGCCCCAGCATTTT. Its translation: CASSGQYNQPQHF.

The rearrangement uses TRBV10-3 and TRBJ1-2; D might be TRBD1 (5 bases). With 11 bases removed from V and 8 bases from J, the gap between germline ends came to 21 bases. CDR3 length: 13 amino acids. Germline V CDR1 and CDR2: ENHRY, SYGVKD. This CDR3 reads CAVTREWGSGYTF. CDR3 coding DNA: TGTGCCGTTACCAGGGAATGGGGCAGCGGCTACACCTTC.

The chain is built from TRBV6-4 and TRBJ2-5; 8 bases agree with TRBD1. The V and J ends lost 6 bases and 4 bases, in that order; junction bases with no gene match: 7. Germline assignment: CDR1 MRHNA and CDR2 SNTAGT. This CDR3 contains 14 residues. CDR3 nucleotide sequence: TGTGCCAGCAGCGCGACGCAGGGGGCAGAGACCCAGTACTTC. This gives the protein CASSATQGAETQYF.

The V call is TRBV7-3, the J call TRBJ2-3, with 9 positions matching TRBD2. The trim removed 5 bases at V and 2 bases at J, leaving 5 bases unmatched. Per the germline V gene, CDR1 is SGHTA and CDR2 is FQGTGA. The CDR3 has 15 amino acids. The CDR3 region is CASSRGTSFTDTQYF. The DNA of the CDR3 is TGTGCCAGCAGCCGCGGGACTAGCTTCACAGATACGCAGTATTTT.

This chain connects TRBV6-6 to TRBJ2-2; the match to TRBD2 covers 11 bases. The germline V gene encodes CDR1 MNHNY and CDR2 SVGAGI (reference sequence). Germline trimming cut 4 bases from V and 3 bases from J; bases unmatched to any gene: 1. The CDR3 loop spans 15 amino acids. In DNA, the CDR3 is TGTGCCAGCAGTTCTAGCGGGGGGTACACCGGGGAGCTGTTTTTT. Amino acids: CASSSSGGYTGELFF.

J is TRBJ2-1 and V is TRBV30; D possibly corresponds to TRBD2 (7 bases). The V and J ends lost 5 bases and 0 bases respectively, with 20 bases between them. There are 17 residues in the CDR3. The germline V gene encodes CDR1 GTSNPN and CDR2 SVGIG (reference sequence). CDR3 residues: CAWRLDRGASSYNEQFF. CDR3 DNA sequence: TGTGCCTGGCGACTAGATCGGGGGGCTAGCTCCTACAATGAGCAGTTCTTC. The variable domain in full, completed from reference TRBV30 and TRBJ2-1, reads SQTIHQWPATLVQPVGSPLSLECTVEGTSNPNLYWYRQAAGRGLQLLFYSVGIGQISSEVPQNLSASRPQDRQFILSSKKLLLSDSGFYLCAWRLDRGASSYNEQFFGPGTRLTVL.

This chain uses TRBV18 with TRBJ1-1; D uncertain. This CDR3 is 12 amino acids long. The germline V and J ends were trimmed by 0 bases and 8 bases, with 7 bases remaining between them. CDR1 is KGHSH, CDR2 LQKENI, per germline. The CDR3: CASSPPSGEAFF. The DNA for the CDR3 is TGTGCCAGCTCACCACCGTCAGGAGAAGCTTTCTTT.

This clone was observed a single time. V is TRBV27 and J is TRBJ1-5, with TRBD1 matching 8 bases. CDR3 size: 13 residues. The J segment lost 4 bases and the V segment lost 4 bases, leaving 0 bases of the junction unmatched. Germline V gene sequence: CDR1 MNHEY, CDR2 SMNVEV (reference sequence). CDR3 bases: TGTGCCAGCAGTTGGACAGGGAATCAGCCCCAGCATTTT. Translation gives CASSWTGNQPQHF.

This chain uses TRBV18 with TRBJ2-3, with 7 bases lining up with TRBD2. Germline V lookup: CDR1 KGHSH, CDR2 LQKENI. The J segment lost 4 bases and the V segment lost 0 bases, leaving 4 bases of the junction unmatched. The CDR3 is 15 residues long. The CDR3 DNA follows: TGTGCCAGCTCACCACCTGGACTAGGAGCAGATACGCAGTATTTT. Its translation is CASSPPGLGADTQYF.

V and J are TRBV18 and TRBJ2-5; 14 bases agree with TRBD2. The CDR3 runs to 17 residues. Per the germline V gene, CDR1 is KGHSH and CDR2 is LQKENI. V trimming: 1 base; J trimming: 5 bases; junction bases outside the gene matches: 6. This CDR3 is CASSPRRTSGGSETQYF. In nucleotides, the CDR3 is TGTGCCAGCTCACCACGGCGGACTAGCGGGGGGTCGGAGACCCAGTACTTC.